The table lists the clone carrying this T cell receptor beta chain with many counts. Its antigen is undetermined. Via MiXCR, TCRdb re-called the PCR reads. The sample includes 28,000 or so clones, approximately 15% of them seen just once. This entry is derived from a study of metastatic and nonmetastatic thyroid tumors. Study in general: Comparative analysis of repertoires was undertaken across blood and tumor or nodule tissue obtained from malignant and benign thyroid patients.

Treatment of any kind had been given to no patient before thyroid surgery. Study conclusions and caveats: TCR beta diversity was reportedly significantly higher in malignant thyroid tumors than benign nodules, in blood and tumor.

The CDR3 length is 13 residues. V gave up 4 bases and J gave up 7 bases, with 11 bases separating them. The sequenced material came from blood. The sequence derives from a female donor with papillary thyroid cancer or a benign thyroid nodule (not recorded which). Some clones in this sample may be carry-over from other donors' samples. V usage is TRBV12-3 or TRBV12-4 and J usage is TRBJ2-1; D call uncertain. For the CDR3, the DNA is TGTGCCAGCAGTTCCGCTGTGTGGAATGAGCAGTTCTTC. It translates to CASSSAVWNEQFF.